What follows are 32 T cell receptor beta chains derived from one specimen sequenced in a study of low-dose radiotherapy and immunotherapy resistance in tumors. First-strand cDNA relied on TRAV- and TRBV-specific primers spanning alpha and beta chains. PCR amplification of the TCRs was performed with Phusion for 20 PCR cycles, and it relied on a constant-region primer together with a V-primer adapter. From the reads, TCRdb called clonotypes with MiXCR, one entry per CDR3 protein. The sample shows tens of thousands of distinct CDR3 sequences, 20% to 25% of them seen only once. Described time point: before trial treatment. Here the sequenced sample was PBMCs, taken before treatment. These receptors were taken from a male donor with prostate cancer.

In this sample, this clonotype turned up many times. CDR3 coding DNA: TGCAGCGTTGTGGAGGGCCCTATGAACACTGAAGCTTTCTTT. It encodes CSVVEGPMNTEAFF. The gene calls are TRBV29-1 and TRBJ1-1; D call uncertain. The CDR3 loop spans 14 amino acids. Germline V gene sequence: CDR1 SQVTM, CDR2 ANQGSEA. Trimming removed 4 bases at V and 0 bases at J, with 12 bases between.

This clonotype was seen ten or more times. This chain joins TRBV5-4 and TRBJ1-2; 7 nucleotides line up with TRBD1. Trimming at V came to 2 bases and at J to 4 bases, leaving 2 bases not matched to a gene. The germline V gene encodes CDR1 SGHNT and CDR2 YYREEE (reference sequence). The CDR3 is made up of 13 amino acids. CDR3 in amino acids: CASSFNRGYGYTF. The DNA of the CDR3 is TGTGCCAGCAGCTTCAACAGGGGCTATGGCTACACCTTC.

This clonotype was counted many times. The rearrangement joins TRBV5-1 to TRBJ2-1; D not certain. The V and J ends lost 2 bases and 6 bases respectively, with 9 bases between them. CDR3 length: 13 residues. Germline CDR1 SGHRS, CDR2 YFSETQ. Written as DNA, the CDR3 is TGCGCCAGCAGCTTTATGGTTATCAATGAGCAGTTCTTC. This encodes CASSFMVINEQFF. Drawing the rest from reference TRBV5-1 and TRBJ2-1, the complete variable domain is KAGVTQTPRYLIKTRGQQVTLSCSPISGHRSVSWYQQTPGQGLQFLFEYFSETQRNKGNFPGRFSGRQFSNSRSEMNVSTLELGDSALYLCASSFMVINEQFFGPGTRLTVL.

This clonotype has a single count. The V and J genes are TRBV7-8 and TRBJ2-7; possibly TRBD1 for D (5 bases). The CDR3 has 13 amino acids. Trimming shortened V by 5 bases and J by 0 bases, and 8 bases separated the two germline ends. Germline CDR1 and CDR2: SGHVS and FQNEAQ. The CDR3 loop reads CASSPTVSYEQYF. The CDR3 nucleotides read TGTGCCAGCAGCCCGACAGTCTCCTACGAGCAGTACTTC.

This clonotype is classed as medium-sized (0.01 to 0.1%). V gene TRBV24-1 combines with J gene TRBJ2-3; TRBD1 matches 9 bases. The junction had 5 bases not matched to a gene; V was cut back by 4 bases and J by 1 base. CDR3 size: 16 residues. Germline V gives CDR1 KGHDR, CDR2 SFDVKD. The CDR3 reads CATSDARTGGTDTQYF. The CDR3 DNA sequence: TGTGCCACCAGTGACGCGAGGACAGGGGGCACAGATACGCAGTATTTT.

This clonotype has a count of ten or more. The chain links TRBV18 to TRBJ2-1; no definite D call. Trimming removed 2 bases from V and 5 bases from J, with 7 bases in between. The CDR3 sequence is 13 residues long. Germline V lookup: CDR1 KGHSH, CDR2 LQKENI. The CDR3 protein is CASSPMMHNEQFF. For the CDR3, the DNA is TGTGCCAGCTCACCAATGATGCACAATGAGCAGTTCTTC.

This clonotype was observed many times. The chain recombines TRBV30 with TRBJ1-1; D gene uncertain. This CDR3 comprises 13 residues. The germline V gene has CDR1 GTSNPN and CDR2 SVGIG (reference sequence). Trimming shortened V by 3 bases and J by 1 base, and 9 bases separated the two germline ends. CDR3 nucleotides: TGTGCCTGGAGCAAGGGCCCGAACACTGAAGCTTTCTTT. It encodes CAWSKGPNTEAFF.

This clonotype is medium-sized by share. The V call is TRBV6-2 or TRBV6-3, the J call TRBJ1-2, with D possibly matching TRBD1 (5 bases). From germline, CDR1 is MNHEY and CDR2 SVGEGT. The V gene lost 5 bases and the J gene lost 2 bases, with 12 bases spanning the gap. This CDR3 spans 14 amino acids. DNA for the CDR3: TGTGCCAGCAGTGAAAACCAGGGAAACTATGGCTACACCTTC. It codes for CASSENQGNYGYTF.

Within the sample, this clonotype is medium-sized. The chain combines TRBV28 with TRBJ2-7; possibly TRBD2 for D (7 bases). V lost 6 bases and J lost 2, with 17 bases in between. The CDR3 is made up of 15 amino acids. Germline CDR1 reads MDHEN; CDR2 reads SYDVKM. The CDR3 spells CASRSSGAGAYEQYF. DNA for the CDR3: TGTGCCAGCAGATCCTCGGGGGCGGGGGCCTACGAGCAGTACTTC.

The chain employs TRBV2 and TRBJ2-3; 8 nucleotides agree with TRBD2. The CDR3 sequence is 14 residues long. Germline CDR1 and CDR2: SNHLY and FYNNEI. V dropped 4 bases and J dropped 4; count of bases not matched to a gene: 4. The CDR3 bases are TGTGCCAGCAGTGCGATAGCGGGACCAGATACGCAGTATTTT. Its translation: CASSAIAGPDTQYF.

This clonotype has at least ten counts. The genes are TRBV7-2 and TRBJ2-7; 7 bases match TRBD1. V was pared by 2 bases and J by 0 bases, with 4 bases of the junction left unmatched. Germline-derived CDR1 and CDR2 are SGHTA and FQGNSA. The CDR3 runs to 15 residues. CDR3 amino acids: CASSLRQGYSYEQYF. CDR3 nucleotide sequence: TGTGCCAGCAGCTTAAGACAGGGCTACTCCTACGAGCAGTACTTC.

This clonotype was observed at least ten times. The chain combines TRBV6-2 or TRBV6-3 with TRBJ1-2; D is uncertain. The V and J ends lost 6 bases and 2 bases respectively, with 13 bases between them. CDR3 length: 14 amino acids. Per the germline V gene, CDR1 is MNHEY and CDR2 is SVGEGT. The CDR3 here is CASRVSAGNYGYTF. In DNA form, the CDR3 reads TGTGCCAGCAGAGTTTCGGCTGGGAACTATGGCTACACCTTC.

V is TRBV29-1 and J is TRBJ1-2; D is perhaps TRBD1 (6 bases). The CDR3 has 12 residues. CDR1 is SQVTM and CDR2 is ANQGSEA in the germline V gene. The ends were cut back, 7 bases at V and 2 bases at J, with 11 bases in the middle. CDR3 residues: CSGGGENYGYTF. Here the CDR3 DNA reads TGCAGCGGAGGGGGGGAGAACTATGGCTACACCTTC.

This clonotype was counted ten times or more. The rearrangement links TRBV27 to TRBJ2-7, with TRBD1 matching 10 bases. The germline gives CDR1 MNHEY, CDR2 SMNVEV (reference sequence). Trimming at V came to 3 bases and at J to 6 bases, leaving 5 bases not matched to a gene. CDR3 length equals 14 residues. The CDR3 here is CASSFRTGGSEQYF. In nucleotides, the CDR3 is TGTGCCAGCAGTTTCCGGACAGGGGGTAGCGAGCAGTACTTC.

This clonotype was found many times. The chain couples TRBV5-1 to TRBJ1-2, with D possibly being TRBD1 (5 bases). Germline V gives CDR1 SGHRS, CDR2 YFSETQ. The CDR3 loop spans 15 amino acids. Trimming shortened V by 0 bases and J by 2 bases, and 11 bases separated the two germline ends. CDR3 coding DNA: TGCGCCAGCAGCTTGGATCCGGGGACCAACTATGGCTACACCTTC. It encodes CASSLDPGTNYGYTF.

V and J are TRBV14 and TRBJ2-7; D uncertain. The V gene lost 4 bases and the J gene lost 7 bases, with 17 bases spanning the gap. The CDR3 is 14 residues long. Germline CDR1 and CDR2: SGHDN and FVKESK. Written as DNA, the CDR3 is TGTGCCAGCAGCCCTTACCCTTCGCTATGGGAGCAGTACTTC. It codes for CASSPYPSLWEQYF.

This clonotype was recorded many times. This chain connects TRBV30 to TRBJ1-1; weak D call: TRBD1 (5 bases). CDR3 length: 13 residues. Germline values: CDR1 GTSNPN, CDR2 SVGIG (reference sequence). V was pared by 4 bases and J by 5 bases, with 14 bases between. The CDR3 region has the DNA TGTGCCTGGACTCTCCGGGAGGGGACTGAAGCTTTCTTT. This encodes CAWTLREGTEAFF.

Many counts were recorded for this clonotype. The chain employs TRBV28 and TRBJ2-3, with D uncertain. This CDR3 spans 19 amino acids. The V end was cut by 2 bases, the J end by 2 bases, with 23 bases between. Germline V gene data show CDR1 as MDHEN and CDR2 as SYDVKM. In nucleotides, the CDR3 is TGTGCCAGCAGTTTACCCGCCTCTCGTCGACGCGTCAACACAGATACGCAGTATTTT. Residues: CASSLPASRRRVNTDTQYF.

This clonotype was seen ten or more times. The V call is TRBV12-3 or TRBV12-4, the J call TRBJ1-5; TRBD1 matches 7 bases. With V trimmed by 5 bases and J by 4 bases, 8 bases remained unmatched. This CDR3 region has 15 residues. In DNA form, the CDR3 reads TGTGCCAGCAGTCTAAGTGGACAGGCTAATCAGCCCCAGCATTTT. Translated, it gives CASSLSGQANQPQHF.

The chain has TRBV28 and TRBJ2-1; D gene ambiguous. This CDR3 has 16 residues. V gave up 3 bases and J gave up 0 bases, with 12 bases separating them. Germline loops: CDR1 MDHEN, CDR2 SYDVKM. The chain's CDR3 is CASSFRLAPSYNEQFF. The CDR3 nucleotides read TGTGCCAGCAGTTTTCGTTTGGCACCCTCCTACAATGAGCAGTTCTTC. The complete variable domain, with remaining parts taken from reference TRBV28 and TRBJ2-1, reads DVKVTQSSRYLVKRTGEKVFLECVQDMDHENMFWYRQDPGLGLRLIYFSYDVKMKEKGDIPEGYSVSREKKERFSLILESASTNQTSMYLCASSFRLAPSYNEQFFGPGTRLTVL.

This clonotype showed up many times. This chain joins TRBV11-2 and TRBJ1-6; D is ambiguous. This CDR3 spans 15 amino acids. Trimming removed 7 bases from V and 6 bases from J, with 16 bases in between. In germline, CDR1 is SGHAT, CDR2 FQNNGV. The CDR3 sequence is CASNSLGGPNSPLHF. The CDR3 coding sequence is TGTGCCAGCAACAGTCTGGGAGGCCCTAATTCACCCCTCCACTTT.

The CDR3 here is CASSRTGARNEQFF. CDR3 sequence (DNA): TGCGCCAGCAGCAGGACAGGGGCGCGCAATGAGCAGTTCTTC. This chain links TRBV5-1 with TRBJ2-1, with TRBD1 matching over 9 bases. Germline V CDR1 and CDR2: SGHRS, YFSETQ. CDR3 length: 14 amino acids. After removal of 4 bases from V and 6 bases from J, the junction contained 5 bases not matched to a gene.

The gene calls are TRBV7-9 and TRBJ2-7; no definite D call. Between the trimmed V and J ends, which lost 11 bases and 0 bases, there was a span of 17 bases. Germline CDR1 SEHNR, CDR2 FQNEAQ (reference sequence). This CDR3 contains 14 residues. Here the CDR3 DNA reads TGTGCCGCTGGGCGGCTTGGTCCCTCCTACGAGCAGTACTTC. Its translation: CAAGRLGPSYEQYF.

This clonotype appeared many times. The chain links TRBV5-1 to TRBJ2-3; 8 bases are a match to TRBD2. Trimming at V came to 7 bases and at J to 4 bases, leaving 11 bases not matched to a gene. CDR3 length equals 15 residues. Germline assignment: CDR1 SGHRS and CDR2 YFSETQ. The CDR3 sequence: CASGSPSGSSDTQYF. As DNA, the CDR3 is TGCGCCAGCGGCTCGCCCAGCGGGAGTTCAGATACGCAGTATTTT.

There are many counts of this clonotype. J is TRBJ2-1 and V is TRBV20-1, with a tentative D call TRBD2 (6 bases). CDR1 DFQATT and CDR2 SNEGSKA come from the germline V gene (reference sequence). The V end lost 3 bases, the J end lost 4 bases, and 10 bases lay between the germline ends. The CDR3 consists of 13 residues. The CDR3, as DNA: TGCAGTGCTAGGGGGCTAGCGTACAATGAGCAGTTCTTC. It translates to CSARGLAYNEQFF.

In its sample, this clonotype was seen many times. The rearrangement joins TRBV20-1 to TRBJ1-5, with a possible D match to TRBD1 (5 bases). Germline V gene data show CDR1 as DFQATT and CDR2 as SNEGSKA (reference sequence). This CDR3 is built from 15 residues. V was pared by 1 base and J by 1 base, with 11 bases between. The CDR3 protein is CSARARDGSNQPQHF. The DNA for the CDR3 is TGCAGTGCTAGAGCGCGGGACGGCAGCAATCAGCCCCAGCATTTT.

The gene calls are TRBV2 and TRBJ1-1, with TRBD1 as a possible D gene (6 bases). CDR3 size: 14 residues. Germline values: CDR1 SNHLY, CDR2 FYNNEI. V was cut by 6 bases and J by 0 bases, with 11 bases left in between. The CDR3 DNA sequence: TGTGCCAGCAGGAAGGACAGTATGAACACTGAAGCTTTCTTT. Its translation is CASRKDSMNTEAFF.

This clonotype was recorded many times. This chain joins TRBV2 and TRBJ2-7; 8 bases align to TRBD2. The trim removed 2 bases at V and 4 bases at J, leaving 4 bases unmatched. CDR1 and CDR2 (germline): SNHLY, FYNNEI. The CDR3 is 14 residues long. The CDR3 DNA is TGTGCCAGCAGTGAAATCGGGAGGGAGTACGAGCAGTACTTC. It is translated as CASSEIGREYEQYF. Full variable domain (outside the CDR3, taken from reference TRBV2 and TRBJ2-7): EPEVTQTPSHQVTQMGQEVILRCVPISNHLYFYWYRQILGQKVEFLVSFYNNEISEKSEIFDDQFSVERPDGSNFTLKIRSTKLEDSAMYFCASSEIGREYEQYFGPGTRLTVT.

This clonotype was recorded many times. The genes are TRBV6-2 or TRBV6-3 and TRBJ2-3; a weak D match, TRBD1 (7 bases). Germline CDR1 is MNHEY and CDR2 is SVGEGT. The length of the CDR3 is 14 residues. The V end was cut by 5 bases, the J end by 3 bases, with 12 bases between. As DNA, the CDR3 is TGTGCCAGCAGTCCCGCAGGGGGGACAGATACGCAGTATTTT. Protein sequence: CASSPAGGTDTQYF.

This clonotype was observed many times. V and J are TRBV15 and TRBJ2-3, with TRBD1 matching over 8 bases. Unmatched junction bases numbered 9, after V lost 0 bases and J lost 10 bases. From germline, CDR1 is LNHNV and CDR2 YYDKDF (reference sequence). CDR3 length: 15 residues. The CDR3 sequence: CATSRDFSQGVAQYF. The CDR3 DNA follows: TGTGCCACCAGCAGAGATTTTTCACAGGGGGTTGCGCAGTATTTT.

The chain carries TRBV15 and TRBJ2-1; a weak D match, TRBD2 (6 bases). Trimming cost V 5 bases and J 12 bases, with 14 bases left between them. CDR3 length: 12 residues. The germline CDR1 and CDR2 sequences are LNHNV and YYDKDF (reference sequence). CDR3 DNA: TGTGCCACCAGCGGTCTCGCGGGGCGGCAGTTCTTC. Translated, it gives CATSGLAGRQFF.

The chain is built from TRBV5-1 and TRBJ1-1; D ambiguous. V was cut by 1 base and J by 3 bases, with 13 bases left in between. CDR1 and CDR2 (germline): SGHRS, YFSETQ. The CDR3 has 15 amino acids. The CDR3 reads CASSLIVPPDTEAFF. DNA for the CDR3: TGCGCCAGCAGCTTGATTGTACCCCCCGACACTGAAGCTTTCTTT.